The next 20 T cell receptor beta chains were all read from a single sample in a study of blood T cell repertoires in COVID-19. The protocol was immunoSEQ multiplex PCR, while the TCRdb copy is restricted to in-frame clones and leaves out a portion. The table has about 60,000 clones, 80% to 90% seen once. The sequencing input was peripheral blood. The source of these receptors is a human donor with active COVID-19. The donor label of this sample is uncertain.

The V call is TRBV27, the J call TRBJ1-2; 8 nucleotides align to TRBD1. The CDR3 sequence is 13 residues long. Germline CDR1 and CDR2: MNHEY and SMNVEV (reference sequence). V dropped 3 bases and J dropped 4; count of bases not matched to a gene: 1. The CDR3 coding sequence is TGTGCCAGCAGTTTGGACAGGGTCTATGGCTACACCTTC. It is translated as CASSLDRVYGYTF.

The rearrangement joins TRBV5-4 to TRBJ2-5; a weak D match, TRBD1 (6 bases). The CDR3 runs 16 residues. Germline lookup yields CDR1 SGHNT and CDR2 YYREEE (reference sequence). V was pared by 1 base and J by 3 bases, with 16 bases between. The CDR3 DNA reads TGTGCCAGCAGCTTGAGTACCAGGGGAAACGAAGAGACCCAGTACTTC. Amino acid sequence: CASSLSTRGNEETQYF.

The V and J genes are TRBV6-2 or TRBV6-3 and TRBJ2-7; D remains unclear. V dropped 5 bases and J dropped 0 bases, with 14 bases sitting between them. This CDR3 has 15 residues. Germline V gene lookup returns CDR1 MNHEY and CDR2 SVGEGT. CDR3 sequence: CASSTHTLSSYEQYF. The CDR3 nucleotides read TGTGCCAGCAGTACCCACACCTTAAGCTCCTACGAGCAGTACTTC.

This clone was counted between two and nine times. V gene TRBV6-1 combines with J gene TRBJ2-7; 7 bases align to TRBD2. The germline gives CDR1 MNHNS, CDR2 SASEGT. This CDR3 contains 15 residues. V gave up 2 bases and J gave up 4 bases; unmatched junction bases: 8. The DNA for the CDR3 is TGTGCCAGCAGTGAAACGGAGGGACTACGTTACGAGCAGTACTTC. It is translated as CASSETEGLRYEQYF.

The sample holds one count of this clone. The chain links TRBV7-9 to TRBJ1-1; 8 positions agree with TRBD1. Trimming removed 6 bases from V and 1 base from J; junction bases left unmatched: 10. CDR3 length: 16 residues. Per the germline V gene, CDR1 is SEHNR and CDR2 is FQNEAQ (reference sequence). CDR3 DNA sequence: TGTGCCAGCAGTTACTCTCGGGACAGGCCGAACACTGAAGCTTTCTTT. It specifies CASSYSRDRPNTEAFF.

This chain links TRBV5-6 with TRBJ2-1, with 13 nucleotides matching TRBD2. CDR1 is SGHDT, CDR2 YYEEEE, per germline. V lost 0 bases and J lost 13; bases outside the gene matches: 4. The CDR3 has 14 residues. For the CDR3, the DNA is TGTGCCAGCAGCTTGGGGACTAGCGGGAGCATCCAGTTCTTC. This translates into CASSLGTSGSIQFF.

V gene TRBV30 combines with J gene TRBJ1-4; 7 positions agree with TRBD1. V lost 5 bases and J lost 5; bases outside the gene matches: 11. The CDR3 consists of 15 residues. Germline loops: CDR1 GTSNPN, CDR2 SVGIG (reference sequence). Written as DNA, the CDR3 is TGTGCCTGGGCAGGGGGACGCCACGGGAATGAAAAACTGTTTTTT. Amino acid sequence: CAWAGGRHGNEKLFF.

The chain uses TRBV6-5 and TRBJ1-2, with D possibly TRBD1 on 6 matching bases. The CDR3 spans 13 residues. The germline V and J ends were trimmed by 6 bases and 8 bases, with 16 bases remaining between them. Germline assignment: CDR1 MNHEY and CDR2 SVGAGI. CDR3 sequence (DNA): TGTGCCAGCAGCCTACAGGGTCTCGGGGGCTACACCTTC. As protein: CASSLQGLGGYTF.

The V and J genes are TRBV19 and TRBJ2-3, with 7 bases that match TRBD2. In germline, CDR1 is LNHDA, CDR2 SQIVND (reference sequence). With 3 bases clipped from V and 2 bases from J, the junction kept 11 bases outside the gene matches. The CDR3 length is 17 residues. CDR3 in DNA: TGTGCCAGTAGTATTCGAAGCGGGACGGGGGTCACAGATACGCAGTATTTT. Protein sequence: CASSIRSGTGVTDTQYF.

The V gene is TRBV2, the J gene TRBJ1-6; maybe TRBD1 (6 bases). Germline V gene sequence: CDR1 SNHLY, CDR2 FYNNEI. V shed 3 bases and J shed 16 bases, with 22 bases lying between them. This CDR3 region has 15 residues. CDR3 nucleotides: TGTGCCAGCAGTGACTATTTTGACCGGGACAACCTTCTCCACTTT. Residues: CASSDYFDRDNLLHF.

This chain joins TRBV5-8 and TRBJ2-5, with 7 bases aligning to TRBD2. The junction had 4 bases not matched to a gene; V was cut back by 0 bases and J by 2 bases. This CDR3 is built from 15 residues. Germline V gene data show CDR1 as SGHTS and CDR2 as YDEGEE. CDR3 amino acids: CASSLGSSGQETQYF. As DNA, the CDR3 is TGTGCCAGCAGCTTGGGGTCTAGCGGTCAAGAGACCCAGTACTTC.

The chain is built from TRBV10-3 and TRBJ2-2; perhaps TRBD1 as D (6 bases). The CDR3 covers 12 residues. Germline V gene sequence: CDR1 ENHRY, CDR2 SYGVKD. V gave up 10 bases and J gave up 6 bases, with 12 bases separating them. CDR3 DNA: TGTGCCACCCACAGGGAACCCGGGGAGCTGTTTTTT. It translates to CATHREPGELFF.

The J gene is TRBJ2-3, the V gene TRBV5-4; 8 bases agree with TRBD2. The germline CDR1 and CDR2 sequences are SGHNT and YYREEE (reference sequence). After removal of 2 bases from V and 6 bases from J, the junction contained 8 bases not matched to a gene. There are 15 residues in the CDR3. CDR3 region: CASSFPGRAGDTQYF. DNA for the CDR3: TGTGCCAGCAGCTTTCCCGGGAGGGCCGGGGATACGCAGTATTTT.

The V gene is TRBV18, the J gene TRBJ2-5, with D possibly matching TRBD2 (6 bases). The CDR3 covers 15 residues. Germline-derived CDR1 and CDR2 are KGHSH and LQKENI. V shed 6 bases and J shed 5 bases, with 19 bases lying between them. In nucleotides, the CDR3 is TGTGCCAGCTCCAAACGGAGGGAAGGGATGGAGACCCAGTACTTC. As protein: CASSKRREGMETQYF.

The rearrangement joins TRBV7-2 to TRBJ1-1, with D possibly TRBD1 on 5 matching bases. The CDR3 extends over 15 amino acids. Germline V gene data show CDR1 as SGHTA and CDR2 as FQGNSA. V gave up 0 bases and J gave up 1 base, with 9 bases separating them. The DNA for the CDR3 is TGTGCCAGCAGCTTAGCGGGGGGAAGGAACACTGAAGCTTTCTTT. The encoded protein is CASSLAGGRNTEAFF.

The CDR3 region is CASRAAGLTNEKLFF. CDR3 in DNA: TGTGCCAGCCGAGCGGCGGGATTAACTAATGAAAAACTGTTTTTT. The chain is built from TRBV6-4 and TRBJ1-4, with D hard to call. This CDR3 has 15 amino acids. V lost 8 bases and J lost 1, with 14 bases in between. The germline CDR1 and CDR2 sequences are MRHNA and SNTAGT.

The CDR3 region has the DNA TGTGCCTGGAGTGACCCCCTGGCCGAGCAGTACTTC. It yields the protein CAWSDPLAEQYF. The genes are TRBV30 and TRBJ2-7; no clear D. The CDR3 contains 12 residues. Per germline, CDR1 GTSNPN and CDR2 SVGIG (reference sequence). Deletions cut 1 base from V and 6 bases from J, with 10 bases between. Combining the CDR3 with reference TRBV30 and TRBJ2-7 gives the whole variable domain SQTIHQWPATLVQPVGSPLSLECTVEGTSNPNLYWYRQAAGRGLQLLFYSVGIGQISSEVPQNLSASRPQDRQFILSSKKLLLSDSGFYLCAWSDPLAEQYFGPGTRLTVT.

V and J are TRBV6-5 and TRBJ2-3; 7 nucleotides match TRBD2. Germline lookup yields CDR1 MNHEY and CDR2 SVGAGI. The V gene end was trimmed by 6 bases and the J gene end by 1 base; junction bases not matched to a gene: 7. The CDR3 consists of 15 residues. The CDR3 protein is CASRLTGGRTDTQYF. The CDR3 nucleotides are TGTGCCAGCAGGCTAACGGGGGGACGCACAGATACGCAGTATTTT.

The genes are TRBV19 and TRBJ1-1, with D unclear. The ends were cut back, 5 bases at V and 4 bases at J, with 8 bases in the middle. This CDR3 spans 12 amino acids. Germline CDR1 reads LNHDA; CDR2 reads SQIVND (reference sequence). The CDR3 DNA reads TGTGCCAGTAGTTACATCGCCACTGAAGCTTTCTTT. This gives the protein CASSYIATEAFF.

V gene TRBV10-2 combines with J gene TRBJ2-7, with TRBD1 matching 8 bases. Germline CDR1 WSHSY, CDR2 SAAADI. CDR3 length: 14 residues. The V gene end was trimmed by 7 bases and the J gene end by 3 bases; junction bases not matched to a gene: 8. The CDR3 DNA reads as TGCGCCAGCACCCCGAGTACAGGGGGCTACGAGCAGTACTTC. Encoded protein: CASTPSTGGYEQYF.